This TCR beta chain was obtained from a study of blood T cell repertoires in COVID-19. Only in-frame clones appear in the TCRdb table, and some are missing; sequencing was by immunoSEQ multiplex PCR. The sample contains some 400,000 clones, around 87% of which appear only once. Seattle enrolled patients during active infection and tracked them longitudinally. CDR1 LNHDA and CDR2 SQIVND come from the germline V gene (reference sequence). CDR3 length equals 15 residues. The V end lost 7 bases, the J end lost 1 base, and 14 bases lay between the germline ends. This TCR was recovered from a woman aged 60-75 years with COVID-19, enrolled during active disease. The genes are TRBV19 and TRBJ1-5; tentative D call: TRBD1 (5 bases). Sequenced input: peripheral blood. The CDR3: CASTAGARSNQPQHF. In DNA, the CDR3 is TGTGCCAGTACTGCTGGGGCCAGGAGCAATCAGCCCCAGCATTTT.